Following are 20 T cell receptor beta chains from one sample sequenced in a study of blood T cell repertoires in COVID-19. Some clones are missing from TCRdb's copy, which holds only in-frame ones; the method was immunoSEQ multiplex PCR. Of 150,000 or so clones listed, around 84% are singletons. Input material: peripheral blood. The receptors were sampled from a man between 60 and 70 years old with COVID-19, enrolled during active disease.

The gene calls are TRBV28 and TRBJ2-3; no reliable D call. Looked up from germline, CDR1 is MDHEN and CDR2 is SYDVKM. The CDR3 sequence is 16 residues long. The V gene lost 6 bases and the J gene lost 3 bases, with 19 bases spanning the gap. CDR3 loop: CASSPVRLYSTDTQYF. CDR3 in DNA: TGTGCCAGCAGCCCAGTTCGTTTGTACAGTACAGATACGCAGTATTTT.

The gene calls are TRBV20-1 and TRBJ1-2; a possible D gene is TRBD1 (5 bases). Germline CDR1 DFQATT, CDR2 SNEGSKA (reference sequence). The CDR3 loop spans 12 amino acids. Deletions cut 3 bases from V and 4 bases from J, with 9 bases between. CDR3 DNA: TGCAGTGCTAGTAGACAGACCTATGGCTACACCTTC. Amino acids: CSASRQTYGYTF.

About this clone itself: Other DNA sequences from this sample encode an identical CDR3 as well. The chain is built from TRBV12-5 and TRBJ2-2; perhaps TRBD2 as D (7 bases). The CDR3 is made up of 14 amino acids. V lost 3 bases and J lost 7, with 12 bases in between. Germline CDR1 and CDR2: LGHNT and FRNRAP. Here the CDR3 reads CASGFGGAHGELFF. CDR3 bases: TGTGCTAGTGGTTTTGGGGGGGCGCACGGGGAGCTGTTTTTT.

With respect to this clone: The identical CDR3 is also encoded by other nucleotide sequences in the sample. This chain connects TRBV28 to TRBJ2-7; D is perhaps TRBD1 (5 bases). The CDR3 is 12 residues long. CDR1 MDHEN and CDR2 SYDVKM come from the germline V gene. V shed 5 bases and J shed 2 bases, with 7 bases lying between them. The CDR3 DNA reads TGTGCCAGCAGTACGACAGCCTACGAGCAGTACTTC. It translates to CASSTTAYEQYF. The full variable domain, with the rest looked up from reference TRBV28 and TRBJ2-7, is DVKVTQSSRYLVKRTGEKVFLECVQDMDHENMFWYRQDPGLGLRLIYFSYDVKMKEKGDIPEGYSVSREKKERFSLILESASTNQTSMYLCASSTTAYEQYFGPGTRLTVT.

The genes are TRBV19 and TRBJ2-1, with 9 bases matching TRBD1. Per the germline V gene, CDR1 is LNHDA and CDR2 is SQIVND (reference sequence). V dropped 6 bases and J dropped 8; count of bases not matched to a gene: 8. This CDR3 is built from 14 residues. The CDR3 DNA reads TGTGCCAGTAGCCTAGGACAGGGGCTGTATGAGCAGTTCTTC. Protein product: CASSLGQGLYEQFF.

The chain couples TRBV9 to TRBJ2-3; TRBD2 agrees at 13 bases. Losses at the gene ends were 4 bases for V and 3 bases for J; bases not matched to a gene: 5. Germline values: CDR1 SGDLS, CDR2 YYNGEE. The CDR3 loop spans 16 amino acids. Here the CDR3 DNA reads TGTGCCAGCAGCCCAGGGACTAGCGGGACGACAGATACGCAGTATTTT. Protein sequence: CASSPGTSGTTDTQYF.

The V call is TRBV28, the J call TRBJ1-2, with D perhaps matching TRBD1 (6 bases). The CDR3 sequence is 15 residues long. Germline CDR1 and CDR2: MDHEN and SYDVKM. Trimming took 7 bases from V and 6 from J, leaving 21 bases between them. The CDR3 here is CASTAEPTGTHGYTF. CDR3 coding DNA: TGTGCCAGCACCGCTGAACCTACAGGGACCCATGGCTACACCTTC.

The chain couples TRBV5-4 to TRBJ2-2, with 10 positions matching TRBD1. The CDR3 is 16 residues long. Germline loops: CDR1 SGHNT, CDR2 YYREEE (reference sequence). V dropped 3 bases and J dropped 3; count of bases not matched to a gene: 5. The CDR3: CASSSPGTGDTGELFF. Here the CDR3 DNA reads TGTGCCAGCAGCTCTCCCGGGACAGGGGACACCGGGGAGCTGTTTTTT.

This sequence joins TRBV19 and TRBJ2-3; D gene unclear. Looked up from germline, CDR1 is LNHDA and CDR2 is SQIVND (reference sequence). The CDR3 runs 16 residues. V was trimmed by 8 bases and J by 1 base, leaving 19 bases between them. Here the CDR3 DNA reads TGTGCCAGTCGCCTGAGGATTAGTACTGGCACAGATACGCAGTATTTT. Its protein product is CASRLRISTGTDTQYF.

The rearrangement uses TRBV9 and TRBJ2-2, with a tentative D call TRBD2 (6 bases). Per the germline V gene, CDR1 is SGDLS and CDR2 is YYNGEE. The ends were cut back, 0 bases at V and 1 base at J, with 7 bases in the middle. The CDR3 totals 15 residues. CDR3 bases: TGTGCCAGCAGCGTAGCAGCGGGGAACACCGGGGAGCTGTTTTTT. Encoded protein: CASSVAAGNTGELFF.

V usage is TRBV28 and J usage is TRBJ1-5; the match to TRBD1 covers 7 bases. Germline-derived CDR1 and CDR2 are MDHEN and SYDVKM. The V segment lost 5 bases and the J segment 3 bases; nucleotides outside the gene matches: 7. The CDR3 spans 15 residues. This chain's CDR3 is CASSPWTGLNQPQHF. The CDR3 nucleotides read TGTGCCAGCAGTCCGTGGACAGGACTCAATCAGCCCCAGCATTTT.

For the CDR3, the DNA is TGTGCCAGCAGCCTTAGACCGGGTCGGAAAATACAAGAGACCCAGTACTTC. Protein sequence: CASSLRPGRKIQETQYF. This sequence joins TRBV3-1 (or the pseudogene TRBV3-2) and TRBJ2-5; D not resolved. V gave up 4 bases and J gave up 2 bases, with 20 bases separating them. The CDR3 consists of 17 residues. Germline CDR1 is LGHDT and CDR2 is YNNKEL (reference sequence).

J is TRBJ1-3 and V is TRBV6-2 or TRBV6-3, with D perhaps matching TRBD1 (6 bases). The CDR3 is 16 amino acids. The germline V and J ends were trimmed by 4 bases and 0 bases, with 13 bases remaining between them. Germline CDR1 reads MNHEY; CDR2 reads SVGEGT. The CDR3 region is CASSSRDTYSGNTIYF. The CDR3 region has the DNA TGTGCCAGCAGTTCAAGGGACACCTACTCTGGAAACACCATATATTTT.

This clone is a singleton in its sample. The gene calls are TRBV7-8 and TRBJ1-5, with D perhaps matching TRBD1 (5 bases). The V end lost 3 bases, the J end lost 7 bases, and 10 bases lay between the germline ends. CDR1 and CDR2 (germline): SGHVS, FQNEAQ. This CDR3 is built from 13 residues. The CDR3 is CASSFQGRQPQHF. In DNA form, the CDR3 reads TGTGCCAGCAGCTTTCAGGGTCGGCAGCCCCAGCATTTT. Complete variable domain (other parts from reference TRBV7-8 and TRBJ1-5): GAGVSQSPRYKVAKRGQDVALRCDPISGHVSLFWYQQALGQGPEFLTYFQNEAQLDKSGLPSDRFFAERPEGSVSTLKIQRTQQEDSAVYLCASSFQGRQPQHFGDGTRLSIL.

This chain joins TRBV19 and TRBJ2-5; TRBD1 matches 9 bases. V shed 2 bases, J shed 5 bases, and the junction held 9 bases outside the gene matches. This CDR3 has 16 residues. Germline V gene sequence: CDR1 LNHDA, CDR2 SQIVND (reference sequence). CDR3 DNA: TGTGCCAGTAGTATACCCTCAGGGACAGGGTTCGAGACCCAGTACTTC. Amino acids: CASSIPSGTGFETQYF.

This clone was seen a single time. The chain combines TRBV18 with TRBJ2-6; 10 nucleotides agree with TRBD2. This CDR3 has 16 residues. Germline CDR1 and CDR2: KGHSH and LQKENI. V lost 3 bases, J lost 4 bases, and 3 bases stayed unmatched. The CDR3 spells CASSPGLASGANVLTF. For the CDR3, the DNA is TGTGCCAGCTCACCGGGACTAGCGTCCGGGGCCAACGTCCTGACTTTC.

The chain uses TRBV10-2 and TRBJ2-3; possible D gene TRBD2, 5 bases. The CDR3 runs 14 residues. The germline V gene encodes CDR1 WSHSY and CDR2 SAAADI. The V end was cut by 7 bases, the J end by 3 bases, with 14 bases between. CDR3 in DNA: TGCGCCAGCACGAGCTGGGAGAGGACAGATACGCAGTATTTT. Protein sequence: CASTSWERTDTQYF.

The rearrangement joins TRBV21-1 to TRBJ1-5; no check of the table's D call, TRBD1, against the DNA was made. TRBV21-1 is noted as a pseudogene. The CDR3 is 16 amino acids. The CDR3 is CASSTRRDRSCQPQHF. In nucleotides, the CDR3 is TGTGCCAGCAGCACGCGCCGGGACAGGTCGTGTCAGCCCCAGCATTTT.

The rearrangement uses TRBV6-5 and TRBJ1-2; 12 positions agree with TRBD1. Germline lookup yields CDR1 MNHEY and CDR2 SVGAGI. This CDR3 spans 16 amino acids. Trimming took 3 bases from V and 3 from J; bases not matched to a gene: 5. CDR3 coding DNA: TGTGCCAGCAGTTATTCCGGGACAGGGGGCGACTATGGCTACACCTTC. This encodes CASSYSGTGGDYGYTF.

This chain connects TRBV6-5 to TRBJ1-1; D might be TRBD1 (6 bases). The CDR3 spans 13 residues. CDR1 MNHEY and CDR2 SVGAGI come from the germline V gene. V was pared by 7 bases and J by 0 bases, with 9 bases between. For the CDR3, the DNA is TGTGCCAGCAAGGGACAACTGAACACTGAAGCTTTCTTT. Its protein product is CASKGQLNTEAFF.